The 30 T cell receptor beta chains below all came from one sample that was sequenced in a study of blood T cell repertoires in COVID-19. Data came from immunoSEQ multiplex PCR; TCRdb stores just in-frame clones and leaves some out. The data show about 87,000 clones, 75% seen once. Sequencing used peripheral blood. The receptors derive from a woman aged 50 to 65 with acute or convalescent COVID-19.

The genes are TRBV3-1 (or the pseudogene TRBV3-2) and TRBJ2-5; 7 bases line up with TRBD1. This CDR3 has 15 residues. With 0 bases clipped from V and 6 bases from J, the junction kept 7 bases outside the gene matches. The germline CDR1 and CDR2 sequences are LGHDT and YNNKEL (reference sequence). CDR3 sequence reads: CASSQETGFIQTQYF. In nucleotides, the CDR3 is TGTGCCAGCAGCCAAGAGACAGGGTTTATACAGACCCAGTACTTC.

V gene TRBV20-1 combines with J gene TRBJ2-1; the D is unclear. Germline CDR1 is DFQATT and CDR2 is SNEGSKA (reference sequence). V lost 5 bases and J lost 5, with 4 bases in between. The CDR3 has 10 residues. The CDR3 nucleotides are TGCAGTGCTCTAGACAATGAGCAGTTCTTC. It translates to CSALDNEQFF.

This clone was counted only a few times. The CDR3 region has the DNA TGTGCCAGCAGCTTAAGAGGGATTGCCACAGATACGCAGTATTTT. It specifies CASSLRGIATDTQYF. The chain is built from TRBV11-3 and TRBJ2-3, with D possibly being TRBD2 (5 bases). Germline values: CDR1 SGHNT, CDR2 YENEEA. The CDR3 has 15 amino acids. Trimming left V 2 bases short and J 2 bases short, with 11 bases between.

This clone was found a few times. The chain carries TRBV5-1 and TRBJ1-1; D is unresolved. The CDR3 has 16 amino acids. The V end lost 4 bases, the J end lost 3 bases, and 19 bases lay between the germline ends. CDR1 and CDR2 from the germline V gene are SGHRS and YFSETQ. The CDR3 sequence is CASSPTRPRGDTEAFF. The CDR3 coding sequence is TGCGCCAGCAGCCCCACCAGACCGCGCGGGGACACTGAAGCTTTCTTT.

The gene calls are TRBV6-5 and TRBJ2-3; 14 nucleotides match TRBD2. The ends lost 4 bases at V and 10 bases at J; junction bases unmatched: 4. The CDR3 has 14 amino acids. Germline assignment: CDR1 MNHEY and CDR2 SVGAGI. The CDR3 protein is CASSSGLAGDAQYF. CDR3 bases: TGTGCCAGCAGTTCGGGACTAGCGGGGGACGCGCAGTATTTT.

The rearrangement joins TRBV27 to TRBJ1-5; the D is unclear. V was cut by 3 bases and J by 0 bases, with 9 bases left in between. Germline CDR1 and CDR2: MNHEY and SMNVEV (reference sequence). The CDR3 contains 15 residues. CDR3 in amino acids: CASSLSSYSNQPQHF. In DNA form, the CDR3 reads TGTGCCAGCAGTTTGTCGAGCTATAGCAATCAGCCCCAGCATTTT.

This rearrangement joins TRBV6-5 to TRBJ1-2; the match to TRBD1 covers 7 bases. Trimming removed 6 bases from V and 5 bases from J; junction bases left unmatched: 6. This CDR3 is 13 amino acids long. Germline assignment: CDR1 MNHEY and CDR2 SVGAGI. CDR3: CASRDGTDYGYTF. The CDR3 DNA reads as TGTGCCAGCAGGGACGGGACAGATTATGGCTACACCTTC.

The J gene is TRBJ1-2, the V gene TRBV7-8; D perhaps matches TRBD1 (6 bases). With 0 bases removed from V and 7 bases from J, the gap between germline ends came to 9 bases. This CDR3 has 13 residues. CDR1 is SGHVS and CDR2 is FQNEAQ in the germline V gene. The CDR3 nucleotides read TGTGCCAGCAGCTTAGCTACAGGGTTTGGCTACACCTTC. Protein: CASSLATGFGYTF.

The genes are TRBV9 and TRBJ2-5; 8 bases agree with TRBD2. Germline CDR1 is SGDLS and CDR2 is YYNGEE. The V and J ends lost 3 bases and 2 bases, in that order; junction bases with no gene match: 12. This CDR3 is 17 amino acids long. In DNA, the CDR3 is TGTGCCAGCAGCGCCCATGCCTTCGGGGGGGCACAAGAGACCCAGTACTTC. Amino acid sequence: CASSAHAFGGAQETQYF. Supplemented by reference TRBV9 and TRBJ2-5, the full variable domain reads DSGVTQTPKHLITATGQRVTLRCSPRSGDLSVYWYQQSLDQGLQFLIQYYNGEERAKGNILERFSAQQFPDLHSELNLSSLELGDSALYFCASSAHAFGGAQETQYFGPGTRLLVL.

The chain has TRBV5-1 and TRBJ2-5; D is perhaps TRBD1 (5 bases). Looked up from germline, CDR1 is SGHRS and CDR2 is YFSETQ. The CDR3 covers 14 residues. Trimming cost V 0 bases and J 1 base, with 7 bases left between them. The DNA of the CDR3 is TGCGCCAGCAGCTTGGCAGGGCCCCAAGAGACCCAGTACTTC. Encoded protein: CASSLAGPQETQYF.

The CDR3 sequence: CASSRDRGLGQTQYF. The CDR3 nucleotides are TGTGCCAGCAGCAGAGACAGGGGGCTTGGCCAGACCCAGTACTTC. This chain uses TRBV11-1 with TRBJ2-5; the match to TRBD1 covers 10 bases. V lost 5 bases and J lost 6; bases outside the gene matches: 9. The germline CDR1 and CDR2 sequences are SGHAT and FQDESV (reference sequence). The CDR3 is made up of 15 amino acids. The full variable domain, rest sourced from reference TRBV11-1 and TRBJ2-5, is EAEVAQSPRYKITEKSQAVAFWCDPISGHATLYWYRQILGQGPELLVQFQDESVVDDSQLPKDRFSAERLKGVDSTLKIQPAELGDSAMYLCASSRDRGLGQTQYFGPGTRLLVL.

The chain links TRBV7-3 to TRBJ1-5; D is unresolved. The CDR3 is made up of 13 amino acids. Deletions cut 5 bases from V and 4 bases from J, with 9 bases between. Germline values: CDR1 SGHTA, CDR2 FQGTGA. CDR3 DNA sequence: TGTGCCAGCAGCCTAGGTCAAAATCAGCCCCAGCATTTT. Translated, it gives CASSLGQNQPQHF.

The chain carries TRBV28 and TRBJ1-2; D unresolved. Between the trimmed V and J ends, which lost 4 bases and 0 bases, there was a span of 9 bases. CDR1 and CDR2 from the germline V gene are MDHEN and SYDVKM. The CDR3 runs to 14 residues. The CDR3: CASSSTNTNYGYTF. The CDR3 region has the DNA TGTGCCAGCAGTTCCACGAACACTAACTATGGCTACACCTTC.

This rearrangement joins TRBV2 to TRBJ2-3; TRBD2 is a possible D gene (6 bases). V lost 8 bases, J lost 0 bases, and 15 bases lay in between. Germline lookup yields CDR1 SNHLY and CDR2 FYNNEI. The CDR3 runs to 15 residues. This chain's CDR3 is CASGGRSSSTDTQYF. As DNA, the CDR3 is TGTGCCAGCGGAGGGAGGAGCTCTAGCACAGATACGCAGTATTTT.

CDR3 residues: CASSATTSTDTQYF. The CDR3 DNA reads TGTGCCAGCAGCGCCACGACTAGCACAGATACGCAGTATTTT. V is TRBV9 and J is TRBJ2-3, with D hard to call. V lost 3 bases and J 0 bases, leaving 8 bases between the germline ends. This CDR3 spans 14 amino acids. Germline CDR1 is SGDLS and CDR2 is YYNGEE. The variable domain in full, with the rest retrieved from reference TRBV9 and TRBJ2-3, is DSGVTQTPKHLITATGQRVTLRCSPRSGDLSVYWYQQSLDQGLQFLIQYYNGEERAKGNILERFSAQQFPDLHSELNLSSLELGDSALYFCASSATTSTDTQYFGPGTRLTVL.

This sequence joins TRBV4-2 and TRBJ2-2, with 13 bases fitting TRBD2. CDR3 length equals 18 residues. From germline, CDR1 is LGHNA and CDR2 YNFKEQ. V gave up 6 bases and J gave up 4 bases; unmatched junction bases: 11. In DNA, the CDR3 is TGTGCCAGCAGTAGAGCACTAGCGGGGGGGCTAGGCACCGGGGAGCTGTTTTTT. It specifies CASSRALAGGLGTGELFF.

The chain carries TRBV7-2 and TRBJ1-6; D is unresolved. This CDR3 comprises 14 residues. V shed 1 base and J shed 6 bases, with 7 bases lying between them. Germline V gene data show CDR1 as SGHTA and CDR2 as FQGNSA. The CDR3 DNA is TGTGCCAGCAGCTTAGGGCCTCGTAATTCACCCCTCCACTTT. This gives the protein CASSLGPRNSPLHF.

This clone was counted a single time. The CDR3 loop reads CASSFRQDHTDTQYF. CDR3 coding DNA: TGTGCCAGCAGTTTCCGACAGGACCACACAGATACGCAGTATTTT. The V call is TRBV28, the J call TRBJ2-3; tentative D call: TRBD1 (6 bases). The CDR3 length is 15 residues. Germline V lookup: CDR1 MDHEN, CDR2 SYDVKM. Trimming left V 3 bases short and J 2 bases short, with 12 bases between.

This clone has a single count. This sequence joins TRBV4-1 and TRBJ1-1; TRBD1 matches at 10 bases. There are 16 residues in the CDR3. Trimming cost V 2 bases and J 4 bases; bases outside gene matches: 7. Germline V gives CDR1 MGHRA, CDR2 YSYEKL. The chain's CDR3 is CASSQLRTGGGTEAFF. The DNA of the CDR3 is TGCGCCAGCAGCCAACTGAGGACAGGGGGAGGCACTGAAGCTTTCTTT.

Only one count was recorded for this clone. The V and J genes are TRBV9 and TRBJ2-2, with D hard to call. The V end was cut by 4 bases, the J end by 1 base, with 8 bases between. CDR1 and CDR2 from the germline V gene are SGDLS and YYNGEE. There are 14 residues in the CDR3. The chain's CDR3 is CASSSRQNTGELFF. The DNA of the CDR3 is TGTGCCAGCAGCTCCAGACAGAACACCGGGGAGCTGTTTTTT. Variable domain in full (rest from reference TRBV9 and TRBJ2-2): DSGVTQTPKHLITATGQRVTLRCSPRSGDLSVYWYQQSLDQGLQFLIQYYNGEERAKGNILERFSAQQFPDLHSELNLSSLELGDSALYFCASSSRQNTGELFFGEGSRLTVL.

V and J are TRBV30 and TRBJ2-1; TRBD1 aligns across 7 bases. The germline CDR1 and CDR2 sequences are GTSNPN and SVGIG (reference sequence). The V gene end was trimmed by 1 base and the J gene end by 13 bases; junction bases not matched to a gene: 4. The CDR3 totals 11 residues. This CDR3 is CAWSGRDRQFF. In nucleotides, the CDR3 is TGTGCCTGGAGTGGCCGGGACAGACAGTTCTTC.

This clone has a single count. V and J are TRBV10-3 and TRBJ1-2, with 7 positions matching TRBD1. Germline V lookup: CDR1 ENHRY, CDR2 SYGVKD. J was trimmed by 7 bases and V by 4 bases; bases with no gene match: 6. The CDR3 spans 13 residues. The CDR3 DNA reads TGTGCCATCAGTGGTGGGACAGAGGTTGGCTACACCTTC. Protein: CAISGGTEVGYTF.

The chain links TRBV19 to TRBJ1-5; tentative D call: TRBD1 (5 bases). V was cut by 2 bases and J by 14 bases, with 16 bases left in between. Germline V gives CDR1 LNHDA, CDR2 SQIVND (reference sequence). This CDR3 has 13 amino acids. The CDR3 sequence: CASSINSAGRKHF. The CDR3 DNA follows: TGTGCCAGTAGTATAAATAGTGCGGGACGAAAGCATTTT.

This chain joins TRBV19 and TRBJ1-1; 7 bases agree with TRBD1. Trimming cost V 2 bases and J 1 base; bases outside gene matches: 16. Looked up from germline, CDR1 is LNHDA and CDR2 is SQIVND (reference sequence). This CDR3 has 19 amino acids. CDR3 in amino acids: CASSIPARWTGEGNTEAFF. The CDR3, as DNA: TGTGCCAGTAGTATACCCGCGAGGTGGACAGGTGAAGGGAACACTGAAGCTTTCTTT. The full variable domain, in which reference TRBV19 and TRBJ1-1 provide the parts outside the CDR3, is DGGITQSPKYLFRKEGQNVTLSCEQNLNHDAMYWYRQDPGQGLRLIYYSQIVNDFQKGDIAEGYSVSREKKESFPLTVTSAQKNPTAFYLCASSIPARWTGEGNTEAFFGQGTRLTVV.

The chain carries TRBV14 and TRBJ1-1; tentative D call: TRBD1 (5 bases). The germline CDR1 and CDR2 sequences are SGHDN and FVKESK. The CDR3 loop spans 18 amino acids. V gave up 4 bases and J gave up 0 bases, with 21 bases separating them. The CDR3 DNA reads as TGTGCCAGCAGCCTATTGGCTATAAGGGGCGGCATGAACACTGAAGCTTTCTTT. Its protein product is CASSLLAIRGGMNTEAFF.

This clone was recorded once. The CDR3 is CASSPTGGGNDYGYTF. CDR3 in DNA: TGTGCCAGCAGCCCCACGGGCGGAGGGAACGACTATGGCTACACCTTC. The genes are TRBV9 and TRBJ1-2; D gene ambiguous. V was shortened by 4 bases and J by 3 bases, with 19 bases between the two germline ends. Germline CDR1 and CDR2: SGDLS and YYNGEE. This CDR3 spans 16 amino acids.

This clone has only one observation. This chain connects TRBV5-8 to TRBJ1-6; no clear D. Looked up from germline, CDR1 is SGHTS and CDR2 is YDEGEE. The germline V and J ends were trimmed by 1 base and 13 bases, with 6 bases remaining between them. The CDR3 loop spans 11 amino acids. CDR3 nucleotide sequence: TGTGCCAGCAGCTTGAGCGCGCCCCTCCACTTT. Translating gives CASSLSAPLHF.

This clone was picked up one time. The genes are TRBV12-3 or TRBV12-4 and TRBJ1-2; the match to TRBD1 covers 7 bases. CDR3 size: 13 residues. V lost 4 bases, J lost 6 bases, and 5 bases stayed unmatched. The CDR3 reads CASSSGQVDGYTF. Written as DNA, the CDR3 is TGTGCCAGCAGTTCCGGACAGGTGGATGGCTACACCTTC.

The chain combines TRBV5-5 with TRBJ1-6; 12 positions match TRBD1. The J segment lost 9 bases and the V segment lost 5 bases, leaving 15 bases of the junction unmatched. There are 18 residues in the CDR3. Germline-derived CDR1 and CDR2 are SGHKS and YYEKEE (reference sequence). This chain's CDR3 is CASSSGTGGSLSRSPLHF. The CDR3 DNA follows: TGTGCCAGCAGTTCCGGGACAGGGGGCTCGTTATCGCGTTCACCCCTCCACTTT.

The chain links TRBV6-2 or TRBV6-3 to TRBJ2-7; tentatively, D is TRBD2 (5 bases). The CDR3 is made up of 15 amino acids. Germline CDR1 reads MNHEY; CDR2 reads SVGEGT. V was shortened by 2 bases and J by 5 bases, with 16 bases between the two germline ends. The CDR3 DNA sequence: TGTGCCAGCAGTTACGAGGGTTCCTACTACGACGAGCAGTACTTC. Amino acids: CASSYEGSYYDEQYF.